This T cell receptor (beta chain) emerged from a study of blood T cell repertoires in COVID-19. Across the study: Samples representing acute and convalescent COVID-19 were sourced from the United States, Italy and Spain. Sources were T cells, B-cell-depleted T cells, or PBMCs; the material itself was cDNA or gDNA.

TCRdb's copy holds only in-frame clones and misses some; the assay was immunoSEQ multiplex PCR. Of fewer than 200,000 clones in the sample, approximately 87% were seen once. Enrolment of Seattle patients took place during active infection, and they were followed longitudinally. This clone was counted between two and nine times. The CDR3 extends over 16 amino acids. The TCR comes from a woman in her 70s with COVID-19, enrolled during active disease. The sequencing input was peripheral blood. This sequence joins TRBV21-1 and TRBJ2-7; the table calls TRBD1, which could not be checked here. TRBV21-1 is noted as a pseudogene. CDR3 nucleotide sequence: TGTGCCAGCAGCAAAATTTTCAGGGGTCAATTGTACGAGCAGTACTTC. It is translated as CASSKIFRGQLYEQYF.